This paragraph covers one TCR beta chain sequence. What it binds is not known. The method was immunoSEQ multiplex PCR; TCRdb's version includes in-frame clones alone and lacks a portion of them. The data show about 350,000 clones, about 87% seen once. This CDR3 contains 16 residues. V was shortened by 4 bases and J by 2 bases, with 19 bases between the two germline ends. Germline V CDR1 and CDR2: SGDLS, YYNGEE. The data stem from a study of Ad26.COV2.S vaccination and SARS-CoV-2 variants. Turning to the study itself: By the intramuscular route, Ad26.COV2.S was given once, or twice 56 days apart.

Overall study results and limits: Researchers cautioned that TCR breadth and depth analyses may have underestimated total T cell responses.

Sample treatment: around 19 received Ad26.COV2.S at low or high dose, single or two shots; about 5 received placebo; per-sample allocation not given. Samples analyzed were those drawn on day 63 after the first vaccine or placebo injection. The TCR comes from a person between 18 and 65 years old who received the Ad26.COV2.S COVID-19 vaccine or a placebo. The source material was peripheral blood, sampled in a trial of Ad26.COV2.S vaccine versus placebo. J is TRBJ2-7 and V is TRBV9, with D perhaps TRBD2 (5 bases). CDR3 amino acids: CASSPPADHFPYEQYF. The CDR3 DNA reads as TGTGCCAGCAGCCCCCCAGCGGATCACTTCCCCTACGAGCAGTACTTC.